What follows are 18 T cell receptor beta chains derived from one specimen sequenced in a study of blood T cells in healthy people across ages. A second about 7 to 12 cycle PCR used barcoded and J-beta primers. One entry per CDR3 protein results from TCRdb running MiXCR on the 5' RACE reads. The table records roughly 1.7 million distinct CDR3 sequences, roughly a third of them present only once. Sample: blood. Every receptor here comes from a woman aged 25 to 39 in good health.

This clonotype has just a few counts. The chain's CDR3 is CASSPRTWNEQFF. CDR3 DNA: TGTGCCAGCAGTCCGAGAACTTGGAATGAGCAGTTCTTC. The V and J genes are TRBV6-1 and TRBJ2-1; D not certain. Germline lookup yields CDR1 MNHNS and CDR2 SASEGT. Between the trimmed V and J ends, which lost 5 bases and 7 bases, there was a span of 12 bases. The CDR3 runs to 13 residues.

The chain employs TRBV7-2 and TRBJ2-7; D not resolved. This CDR3 region has 14 residues. Germline V gene lookup returns CDR1 SGHTA and CDR2 FQGNSA. V was clipped by 2 bases and J by 5 bases, with 13 bases between them. The CDR3 DNA reads TGTGCCAGCAGCTTAATATGGCGGTCAGACGAGCAGTACTTC. This encodes CASSLIWRSDEQYF.

The chain couples TRBV7-2 to TRBJ2-3; 7 bases fit TRBD2. Germline V gives CDR1 SGHTA, CDR2 FQGNSA. The CDR3 is made up of 15 amino acids. V lost 4 bases and J lost 3; bases outside the gene matches: 7. The CDR3 loop is CASSSWTSLTDTQYF. Here the CDR3 DNA reads TGTGCCAGCAGCTCCTGGACTAGTTTAACAGATACGCAGTATTTT.

This clonotype was picked up one time. The chain links TRBV30 to TRBJ1-1, with D unclear. V shed 4 bases and J shed 2 bases, with 11 bases lying between them. CDR1 is GTSNPN, CDR2 SVGIG, per germline (reference sequence). This CDR3 is built from 13 residues. CDR3 in amino acids: CAWKVAGNTEAFF. CDR3 sequence (DNA): TGTGCCTGGAAGGTCGCAGGTAACACTGAAGCTTTCTTT.

V gene TRBV4-1 combines with J gene TRBJ2-5; D is perhaps TRBD2 (5 bases). V was trimmed by 0 bases and J by 5 bases, leaving 13 bases between them. Germline-derived CDR1 and CDR2 are MGHRA and YSYEKL. The CDR3 contains 15 residues. CDR3 residues: CASSQDSLAHETQYF. CDR3 in DNA: TGCGCCAGCAGCCAAGACTCGTTAGCGCATGAGACCCAGTACTTC.

This CDR3 reads CASSASGQGPYEQYF. The CDR3 DNA is TGCGCCAGCAGCGCATCGGGACAGGGCCCCTACGAGCAGTACTTC. V and J are TRBV5-1 and TRBJ2-7, with 9 bases lining up with TRBD1. Germline V lookup: CDR1 SGHRS, CDR2 YFSETQ. The CDR3 sequence is 15 residues long. Trimming removed 4 bases from V and 2 bases from J; junction bases left unmatched: 7. The variable domain in full, completed from reference TRBV5-1 and TRBJ2-7, reads KAGVTQTPRYLIKTRGQQVTLSCSPISGHRSVSWYQQTPGQGLQFLFEYFSETQRNKGNFPGRFSGRQFSNSRSEMNVSTLELGDSALYLCASSASGQGPYEQYFGPGTRLTVT.

The chain couples TRBV28 to TRBJ2-1; 7 bases agree with TRBD2. V gave up 3 bases and J gave up 10 bases; unmatched junction bases: 9. Germline CDR1 reads MDHEN; CDR2 reads SYDVKM. The CDR3 contains 14 residues. The CDR3 region is CASSFASGSWEQFF. CDR3 nucleotides: TGTGCCAGCAGTTTCGCTAGCGGCTCGTGGGAGCAGTTCTTC.

The J gene is TRBJ2-3, the V gene TRBV2, with D possibly called TRBD1 or TRBD2 (5 bases each). The CDR3 totals 15 residues. CDR1 and CDR2 (germline): SNHLY, FYNNEI. V was cut by 5 bases and J by 2 bases, with 14 bases left in between. CDR3 nucleotides: TGTGCCAGCAGTCGGGACCCATCCGACACAGATACGCAGTATTTT. Protein product: CASSRDPSDTDTQYF. Complete variable domain (other parts from reference TRBV2 and TRBJ2-3): EPEVTQTPSHQVTQMGQEVILRCVPISNHLYFYWYRQILGQKVEFLVSFYNNEISEKSEIFDDQFSVERPDGSNFTLKIRSTKLEDSAMYFCASSRDPSDTDTQYFGPGTRLTVL.

This clonotype was found a few times. The rearrangement joins TRBV20-1 to TRBJ1-4; no clear D gene. V lost 1 base to trimming and J lost 3 bases, with 9 bases between them. Germline-derived CDR1 and CDR2 are DFQATT and SNEGSKA (reference sequence). CDR3 length equals 14 residues. CDR3 nucleotides: TGCAGTGCTAGAGTTGAGGGTCCTAATGAAAAACTGTTTTTT. Residues: CSARVEGPNEKLFF.

The V gene is TRBV28, the J gene TRBJ1-6; possible D gene TRBD1, 5 bases. This CDR3 has 14 residues. Germline lookup yields CDR1 MDHEN and CDR2 SYDVKM. With 7 bases removed from V and 7 bases from J, the gap between germline ends came to 14 bases. The CDR3 loop is CASTRGQRNSPLHF. CDR3 nucleotide sequence: TGTGCCAGCACACGGGGCCAGAGGAATTCACCCCTCCACTTT.

V usage is TRBV7-9 and J usage is TRBJ2-5; D gene uncertain. Trimming shortened V by 5 bases and J by 4 bases, and 14 bases separated the two germline ends. The CDR3 is 14 amino acids. CDR1 is SEHNR and CDR2 is FQNEAQ in the germline V gene (reference sequence). The CDR3 protein is CASSLTQTRETQYF. The CDR3 nucleotides read TGTGCCAGCAGCCTGACTCAAACGAGAGAGACCCAGTACTTC. The whole variable domain, filled in from reference TRBV7-9 and TRBJ2-5, reads DTGVSQNPRHKITKRGQNVTFRCDPISEHNRLYWYRQTLGQGPEFLTYFQNEAQLEKSRLLSDRFSAERPKGSFSTLEIQRTEQGDSAMYLCASSLTQTRETQYFGPGTRLLVL.

The V gene is TRBV21-1, the J gene TRBJ1-4; no DNA check was done on the table's D call, TRBD1. TRBV21-1 is a recognized pseudogene. The CDR3 runs 15 residues. In nucleotides, the CDR3 is TGTGCCAGCAGGGACAGAGACAGGGAGGAGGAAAAACTGTTTTTT. It specifies CASRDRDREEEKLFF.

This clonotype was counted only a few times. One junction end disagrees with the germline gene, perhaps due to a read error. The CDR3 protein is CSARAVGGTEAFF. Here the CDR3 DNA reads TGCAGTGCCAGAGCGGTAGGGGGGACTGAAGCTTTCTTT. J is TRBJ1-1 and V is TRBV20-1, with TRBD1 as a possible D gene (6 bases). The CDR3 runs 13 residues. Germline CDR1 and CDR2: DFQATT and SNEGSKA (reference sequence).

The gene calls are TRBV10-3 and TRBJ2-1; no reliable D call. The CDR3 totals 13 residues. The V and J ends lost 4 bases and 6 bases respectively, with 10 bases between them. Germline V gives CDR1 ENHRY, CDR2 SYGVKD. The CDR3 spells CAISGKNLNEQFF. DNA for the CDR3: TGTGCCATCAGTGGAAAAAATCTCAATGAGCAGTTCTTC.

This clonotype has just a few counts. The rearrangement links TRBV20-1 to TRBJ2-7; either TRBD1 or TRBD2 may supply D (5 bases each). The CDR3 consists of 14 residues. CDR1 and CDR2 from the germline V gene are DFQATT and SNEGSKA (reference sequence). Trimming removed 2 bases from V and 0 bases from J, with 11 bases in between. The CDR3 region is CSARLGTNSYEQYF. In DNA form, the CDR3 reads TGCAGTGCTAGATTAGGGACGAACTCCTACGAGCAGTACTTC.

The table lists this clonotype with many counts. The chain links TRBV20-1 to TRBJ2-3; 7 bases are shared with TRBD1. From germline, CDR1 is DFQATT and CDR2 SNEGSKA (reference sequence). The CDR3 covers 14 residues. V dropped 3 bases and J dropped 2; count of bases not matched to a gene: 5. CDR3 region: CSARGQIFTDTQYF. The CDR3 DNA reads as TGCAGTGCTAGGGGACAGATTTTCACAGATACGCAGTATTTT.

This clonotype was seen a few times. This chain links TRBV18 with TRBJ2-1; TRBD2 agrees at 8 bases. Per germline, CDR1 KGHSH and CDR2 LQKENI. The CDR3 has 15 amino acids. V shed 8 bases, J shed 0 bases, and the junction held 6 bases outside the gene matches. CDR3 in DNA: TGTGCCAGCAGTCCTAGCGGGTTCTCCTACAATGAGCAGTTCTTC. Its protein product is CASSPSGFSYNEQFF.

V and J are TRBV6-5 and TRBJ2-2; D is uncertain. The CDR3 has 16 amino acids. CDR1 is MNHEY and CDR2 is SVGAGI in the germline V gene. V was trimmed by 4 bases and J by 2 bases, leaving 14 bases between them. CDR3 DNA sequence: TGTGCCAGCAGTTCCCTCCCAGACCTTAACACCGGGGAGCTGTTTTTT. Translating gives CASSSLPDLNTGELFF.